The text below deals with one T cell receptor beta chain. Its antigen is unknown. This sample was included in a study of cytomegalovirus exposure and HLA in healthy donors. About the study: Of several hundred genotyped donors, about 80% clustered with self-reported Caucasian donors. Notes on the study in general: A later analysis linked a missense DCLRE1C variant to TCR beta V- and J-gene trimming. Presence/absence analyses assumed roughly uniform sequencing depth across donors.

Per germline, CDR1 LNHDA and CDR2 SQIVND (reference sequence). The CDR3 runs 14 residues. V trimming: 7 bases; J trimming: 6 bases; junction bases outside the gene matches: 10. Primers: 60 Vbeta forward and 13 Jbeta reverse. Sequenced by immunoSEQ multiplex PCR; TCRdb stores in-frame clones only, minus some. This sample has about 140,000 clones; 76% occur once, and the top ten carry 1.5% to 2%. V gene TRBV19 combines with J gene TRBJ2-7; 9 bases line up with TRBD2. The clonotype comes from a man between 40 and 49 years old in good health and CMV-seronegative. The sequenced material came from PBMCs. CDR3 sequence (DNA): TGTGCCAGTAAAACCGGGACTAGCTTCGGCGAGCAGTACTTC. The encoded protein is CASKTGTSFGEQYF.